The 7 T cell receptor beta chains below come from one sample, sequenced in a study of response to subunit inactivated influenza vaccine. Using its own MiXCR run on the RT-PCR reads, TCRdb lists one record per CDR3 protein. This sample carries hundreds of thousands of distinct CDR3 sequences, approximately 14% of them seen once, and the ten largest clones take 11%. The sequenced sample was PBMCs from blood, obtained about 11 days after vaccination. These receptors were obtained from a man aged 45-60 years who received an inactivated influenza vaccine.

The genes are TRBV3-1 and TRBJ2-7, with a weak D call TRBD1 (6 bases). The CDR3 spans 15 residues. Germline CDR1 reads LGHDT; CDR2 reads YNNKEL (reference sequence). The V end lost 4 bases, the J end lost 3 bases, and 16 bases lay between the germline ends. The chain's CDR3 is CASSPHLTGDYEQYF. The CDR3 DNA follows: TGTGCCAGCAGCCCTCACTTGACAGGAGACTACGAGCAGTACTTC.

This clonotype was seen more than once but under ten times. The V and J genes are TRBV27 and TRBJ2-1; TRBD2 agrees at 12 bases. This CDR3 comprises 18 residues. V lost 3 bases and J lost 0; bases outside the gene matches: 6. Germline lookup yields CDR1 MNHEY and CDR2 SMNVEV (reference sequence). The CDR3 protein is CASSLRLAGAYSYNEQFF. CDR3 nucleotide sequence: TGTGCCAGCAGTTTGAGACTAGCGGGAGCCTACTCCTACAATGAGCAGTTCTTC.

The rearrangement uses TRBV28 and TRBJ2-7; D unresolved. The ends were cut back, 6 bases at V and 2 bases at J, with 14 bases in the middle. This CDR3 has 14 residues. CDR1 is MDHEN, CDR2 SYDVKM, per germline. The CDR3: CASRAPAATYEQYF. CDR3 in DNA: TGTGCCAGCAGGGCTCCTGCGGCTACCTACGAGCAGTACTTC.

This clonotype was recorded many times. This chain links TRBV29-1 with TRBJ2-1; D not certain. V was shortened by 8 bases and J by 4 bases, with 9 bases between the two germline ends. Germline lookup yields CDR1 SQVTM and CDR2 ANQGSEA. This CDR3 region has 11 residues. The DNA of the CDR3 is TGCAGCCAGACCATTTACAATGAGCAGTTCTTC. Protein sequence: CSQTIYNEQFF.

This clonotype was detected ten times or more. CDR3 sequence: CASRWDRGTYNEQFF. CDR3 sequence (DNA): TGTGCCAGCAGATGGGACAGGGGAACCTACAATGAGCAGTTCTTC. This chain uses TRBV6-1 with TRBJ2-1; 10 nucleotides align to TRBD1. This CDR3 is 15 amino acids long. The germline V gene encodes CDR1 MNHNS and CDR2 SASEGT. J lost 2 bases, V lost 6 bases, and 4 bases had no gene match.

The chain uses TRBV4-3 and TRBJ2-5; no reliable D call. Germline CDR1 LGHNA, CDR2 YSLEER. This CDR3 contains 15 residues. The V and J ends lost 2 bases and 0 bases respectively, with 10 bases between them. CDR3 nucleotide sequence: TGCGCCAGCAGCCAACTGTTGCGGTACCAAGAGACCCAGTACTTC. It codes for CASSQLLRYQETQYF.

This clonotype has more than one count but fewer than ten. The germline gene is not matched at one end of the junction; a read error may be the cause. The chain uses TRBV7-2 and TRBJ1-1; TRBD1 aligns across 8 bases. CDR3 length: 15 amino acids. Germline CDR1 SGHTA, CDR2 FQGNSA. The CDR3 sequence: CASSSGSGQVPPGPF. The CDR3 DNA reads TGTGCCAGCAGCTCCGGATCGGGACAGGTGCCCCCGGGACCGTTT.